Listed below are T cell receptor beta chains from one sample, sequenced in a study of cytomegalovirus exposure and HLA in healthy donors. TCRdb keeps only in-frame clones here, not all; method: immunoSEQ multiplex PCR. The sample contains roughly 150,000 clones, roughly 80% of which appear only once. The specimen sequenced was PBMCs. The receptors come from a male donor in good health and CMV-seronegative. Each CDR3 is given with its conserved first and last residue. A D gene is named only where the DNA matches it firmly. Clone size, where shown, is once, few, many, or a class for clones that have expanded.

>TRBD1|TRBJ2-6|TRBV7-3|few
TGTGCCAGCAGCTTCCAAGGGGGCCCTGGGGCCAACGTCCTGACTTTC
CASSFQGGPGANVLTF
>-|TRBJ2-7|TRBV5-1|-
TGCGCCAGCAGCCTTGGGCCCCTCCCGGGACAACCCTACGAGCAGTACTTC
CASSLGPLPGQPYEQYF
>TRBD2|TRBJ2-3|TRBV19|-
TGTGCCAGTAGTATAGGGCTAGCGGGGGGCCTAGATACGCAGTATTTT
CASSIGLAGGLDTQYF
>TRBD1|TRBJ1-2|TRBV29-1|-
TGCAGCGTTGAAGGGGACAGCTCGGGCTATGGCTACACCTTC
CSVEGDSSGYGYTF
>TRBD1|TRBJ2-1|TRBV6-5|-
TGTGCCAGCAGTTACACGGGACAGGGTAACGAGCAGTTCTTC
CASSYTGQGNEQFF
>TRBD1|TRBJ1-2|TRBV30|-
TGTGCCTGGGGCAGCCTTGGACAGGCATTCTATGGCTACACCTTC
CAWGSLGQAFYGYTF
>-|TRBJ1-5|TRBV19|-
TGTGCCAGTAGTATCTCAGGGGGCAATCAGCCCCAGCATTTT
CASSISGGNQPQHF
>-|TRBJ1-2|TRBV18|-
TGTGCCAGCTCACCACCGTCAGATAACTATGGCTACACCTTC
CASSPPSDNYGYTF
>TRBD2|TRBJ2-1|TRBV9|-
TGTGCCAGCAGCGGGGCTAGCGGGAGCTCCTACAATGAGCAGTTCTTC
CASSGASGSSYNEQFF
>TRBD1|TRBJ1-4|TRBV2|-
TGTGCCAGCAGTGAACTCGGACAGGGGAATGAAAAACTGTTTTTT
CASSELGQGNEKLFF
>-|TRBJ2-2|TRBV2|-
TGTGCCAGCAGTTATACTCACACCGGGGAGCTGTTTTTT
CASSYTHTGELFF
>TRBD1|TRBJ1-1|TRBV5-1|few
TGCGCCAGCAGCCCATCACGGACAGGGGTCGACACTGAAGCTTTCTTT
CASSPSRTGVDTEAFF
>TRBD2|TRBJ2-3|TRBV7-9|-
TGTGCCAGCAGCTGGCTAGCGGGGGTACGCACAGATACGCAGTATTTT
CASSWLAGVRTDTQYF
>TRBD1|TRBJ1-1|TRBV18|-
TGTGCCAGCTCACCCGGGACAGGGGATATGAACACTGAAGCTTTCTTT
CASSPGTGDMNTEAFF
>TRBD2|TRBJ2-2|TRBV7-9|few
TGTGCCAGCAGCTTACCTAGCGGGAGCACCGGGGAGCTGTTTTTT
CASSLPSGSTGELFF
>TRBD2|TRBJ2-1|TRBV2|few
TGTGCCAGCAGTGAAGTCGGCGGGAGGTCGTACAATGAGCAGTTCTTC
CASSEVGGRSYNEQFF
>TRBD1|TRBJ2-7|TRBV5-1|-
TGCGCCAGCAGATGGGGGACAGGGAGCTCCTACGAGCAGTACTTC
CASRWGTGSSYEQYF
>-|TRBJ2-5|TRBV5-6|once
TGTGCCAGCAGCTTGGATCGCGGGTACCAAGAGACCCAGTACTTC
CASSLDRGYQETQYF
>-|TRBJ2-3|TRBV29-1|-
TGCAGCGTTATCACCTCCGGGTTTAGCACAGATACGCAGTATTTT
CSVITSGFSTDTQYF
>TRBD1|TRBJ1-1|TRBV11-1|few
TGTGCCAGCAGCTTTGCGTTCAAGGGGGCCCCGAACACTGAAGCTTTCTTT
CASSFAFKGAPNTEAFF
>-|TRBJ1-1|TRBV5-1|-
TGCGCCAGCAGCTTTCAGGGGAACACTGAAGCTTTCTTT
CASSFQGNTEAFF
>-|TRBJ1-6|TRBV7-6|-
TGTGCCAGCAGCCCAGGGGACGCCCTCCCACCCCTCCACTTT
CASSPGDALPPLHF
>-|TRBJ2-1|TRBV18|-
TGTGCCAGCACACCAGGTACGGGTGAGAGCTCCTACAATGAGCAGTTCTTC
CASTPGTGESSYNEQFF
>-|TRBJ2-7|TRBV11-2|-
TGTGCCACCCGGACGGCTAGCTCCTACGAGCAGTACTTC
CATRTASSYEQYF